Listed below are T cell receptor beta chains from one sample, sequenced in a study of T cell changes during pregnancy in multiple sclerosis. TCRdb keeps only in-frame clones here, not all; method: immunoSEQ multiplex PCR. The table lists some 130,000 clones, 95% to 98% of them singletons. Sequencing was performed on peripheral blood, taken after pregnancy. Source of these receptors: a female donor with multiple sclerosis, enrolled in a pregnancy study. The CDR3 runs from the conserved cysteine through the conserved F or W. The D gene is left open where the match is weak. Not all rows give a size; the values are once, few, many and, for expanded clones, a class.

size: NA
V: TRBV5-4
J: TRBJ2-7
D: TRBD2
CDR3: CASSFSPGPGLVSEQYF
DNA: TGTGCCAGCAGCTTCTCCCCGGGACCGGGACTAGTATCCGAGCAGTACTTC

size: NA
V: TRBV19
J: TRBJ2-7
D: NA
CDR3: CASSPRQGFGEQYF
DNA: TGTGCCAGTAGCCCCAGGCAGGGCTTTGGCGAGCAGTACTTC

size: NA
V: TRBV28
J: TRBJ1-2
D: NA
CDR3: CASRHRGGLYGYTF
DNA: TGTGCCAGCAGGCACCGGGGGGGTCTTTATGGCTACACCTTC

size: NA
V: TRBV4-2
J: TRBJ1-5
D: NA
CDR3: CASSPAGTTGPIQPQHF
DNA: TGTGCCAGCAGCCCAGCTGGAACGACAGGCCCCATACAGCCCCAGCATTTT

size: NA
V: TRBV28
J: TRBJ2-7
D: TRBD1
CDR3: CASRAGTVNYEQYF
DNA: TGTGCCAGCAGGGCAGGGACAGTTAACTACGAGCAGTACTTC

size: NA
V: TRBV28
J: TRBJ1-1
D: TRBD1
CDR3: CASNKDRGGTEAFF
DNA: TGTGCCAGCAACAAGGACAGGGGAGGCACTGAAGCTTTCTTT

size: NA
V: TRBV19
J: TRBJ2-7
D: TRBD2
CDR3: CASSISRLADYEQYF
DNA: TGTGCCAGTAGTATTTCGCGGCTAGCGGACTACGAGCAGTACTTC

size: NA
V: TRBV5-1
J: TRBJ2-2
D: TRBD1
CDR3: CASSLAVTGGATGELFF
DNA: TGCGCCAGCAGCTTGGCCGTGACAGGGGGCGCGACCGGGGAGCTGTTTTTT

size: NA
V: TRBV2
J: TRBJ2-5
D: NA
CDR3: CASKERLPRGSQYF
DNA: TGTGCCAGCAAGGAAAGGTTACCGAGGGGGTCCCAGTACTTC

size: NA
V: TRBV10-3
J: TRBJ2-1
D: TRBD1
CDR3: CAISESSGQGFHNEQFF
DNA: TGTGCCATCAGTGAGTCATCAGGACAGGGCTTCCACAATGAGCAGTTCTTC

size: few
V: TRBV19
J: TRBJ2-7
D: TRBD1
CDR3: CASSKGTGPYEQYF
DNA: TGTGCCAGTAGCAAAGGGACAGGGCCCTACGAGCAGTACTTC

size: NA
V: TRBV7-6
J: TRBJ1-5
D: TRBD1
CDR3: CASSRQGAGQPQHF
DNA: TGTGCCAGCAGCCGACAGGGGGCCGGGCAGCCCCAGCATTTT

size: NA
V: TRBV2
J: TRBJ2-1
D: TRBD2
CDR3: CASSEAERGTYNEQFF
DNA: TGTGCCAGCAGTGAAGCCGAGCGGGGTACTTACAATGAGCAGTTCTTC

size: NA
V: TRBV10-3
J: TRBJ2-7
D: NA
CDR3: CAISEGAAYEQYF
DNA: TGTGCCATCAGTGAGGGCGCGGCCTACGAGCAGTACTTC

size: NA
V: TRBV27
J: TRBJ2-2
D: NA
CDR3: CASSSTRDWATGELFF
DNA: TGTGCCAGCAGTTCTACCCGGGACTGGGCCACCGGGGAGCTGTTTTTT

size: NA
V: TRBV4-3
J: TRBJ2-1
D: TRBD2
CDR3: CASSLRSSGGRANEQFF
DNA: TGCGCCAGCAGCCTGAGGTCGTCGGGAGGGAGGGCAAATGAGCAGTTCTTC

size: NA
V: TRBV4-3
J: TRBJ2-7
D: TRBD2
CDR3: CASSRRLAGVDYEQYF
DNA: TGCGCCAGCAGCCGGAGACTAGCGGGAGTTGATTACGAGCAGTACTTC

size: few
V: TRBV9
J: TRBJ2-7
D: NA
CDR3: CASSDGIGGETYEQYF
DNA: TGTGCCAGCAGCGACGGGATTGGCGGAGAAACCTACGAGCAGTACTTC

size: once
V: TRBV18
J: TRBJ2-7
D: TRBD2
CDR3: CASSPPRASGEKTYEQYF
DNA: TGTGCCAGCTCACCACCGAGGGCTAGCGGGGAGAAAACCTACGAGCAGTACTTC

size: NA
V: TRBV25-1
J: TRBJ2-7
D: TRBD2
CDR3: CASSRGGPRQYF
DNA: TGTGCCAGCTCAAGGGGAGGGCCGAGGCAGTACTTC

size: NA
V: TRBV19
J: TRBJ2-7
D: TRBD1
CDR3: CASSIVGQGAYEQYF
DNA: TGTGCCAGTAGTATCGTAGGACAGGGAGCCTACGAGCAGTACTTC

size: NA
V: TRBV4-2
J: TRBJ1-2
D: NA
CDR3: CASSQVGGVDYGYTF
DNA: TGTGCCAGCAGCCAAGTAGGAGGGGTAGACTATGGCTACACCTTC

size: NA
V: TRBV5-6
J: TRBJ1-2
D: TRBD1
CDR3: CASRRTGVYGYTF
DNA: TGTGCCAGCAGGCGGACAGGGGTCTATGGCTACACCTTC

size: NA
V: TRBV27
J: TRBJ2-3
D: TRBD2
CDR3: CASIPALAGSADTQYF
DNA: TGTGCCAGCATTCCGGCTCTAGCGGGTTCTGCTGATACGCAGTATTTT

size: NA
V: TRBV7-9
J: TRBJ2-7
D: NA
CDR3: CASTSDGQPYEQYF
DNA: TGTGCCAGCACCTCAGATGGGCAACCCTACGAGCAGTACTTC

size: NA
V: TRBV5-5
J: TRBJ1-2
D: NA
CDR3: CASSSVYGYTF
DNA: TGTGCCAGCAGCTCAGTCTATGGCTACACCTTC

size: NA
V: TRBV6-5
J: TRBJ1-5
D: NA
CDR3: CASSRQGNQPQHF
DNA: TGTGCCAGCAGCCGACAGGGCAATCAGCCCCAGCATTTT

size: once
V: TRBV7-9
J: TRBJ1-1
D: NA
CDR3: CASTARGPATSEAFF
DNA: TGTGCCAGCACGGCCAGGGGCCCCGCCACCTCGGAAGCTTTCTTT

size: NA
V: TRBV9
J: TRBJ1-4
D: NA
CDR3: CASSVALRGGGSDEKLFF
DNA: TGTGCCAGCAGCGTAGCTCTCAGGGGAGGGGGGTCGGATGAAAAACTGTTTTTT

size: NA
V: TRBV11-3
J: TRBJ1-3
D: NA
CDR3: CASSESRFGNTIYF
DNA: TGTGCCAGCAGCGAATCTAGGTTTGGAAACACCATATATTTT

size: NA
V: TRBV5-1
J: TRBJ2-1
D: NA
CDR3: CASSPGNEQFF
DNA: TGCGCCAGCAGCCCGGGCAATGAGCAGTTCTTC

size: NA
V: TRBV7-9
J: TRBJ2-2
D: TRBD1
CDR3: CASSHNTGGKAGELFF
DNA: TGTGCCAGCAGCCACAATACAGGGGGCAAGGCCGGGGAGCTGTTTTTT

size: NA
V: TRBV5-6
J: TRBJ1-5
D: NA
CDR3: CASSLSWASNQPQHF
DNA: TGTGCCAGCAGCTTGAGTTGGGCCAGCAATCAGCCCCAGCATTTT

size: NA
V: TRBV7-9
J: TRBJ1-1
D: TRBD1
CDR3: CASSLAGGSEAFF
DNA: TGTGCCAGCAGCTTAGCAGGGGGCTCTGAAGCTTTCTTT

size: NA
V: TRBV10-3
J: TRBJ2-7
D: NA
CDR3: CAIGRTALSYEQYF
DNA: TGTGCCATCGGCCGGACAGCCTTATCCTACGAGCAGTACTTC